This note documents a single TCR beta chain sequence. Its antigen remains unknown. Expressed TCRB transcripts were sequenced after all isolated RNA was converted to cDNA. Sequencing was performed with immunoSEQ multiplex PCR; in TCRdb, only in-frame clones are kept and a portion is missing. The data hold over 120,000 clones, with about 13% observed a single time. Sort purity for all populations was recorded as exceeding 98%. This sample was taken from a study of beta chain features in type 1 diabetes. At the level of the study: Sorted cells numbering around 100,000,000 were examined across all samples. Study results and caveats: Among all four CD4+ subsets, Type 1 diabetes patients had TCRB CDR3s that were moderately but significantly shorter. Researchers caution that PCR might favor shorter templates, equally among patients and controls.

CDR1 and CDR2 (germline): KGHSH, LQKENI. The CDR3 totals 15 residues. With 2 bases removed from V and 3 bases from J, the gap between germline ends came to 8 bases. The TCR sequence derives from a man aged 18 to 30 with type 1 diabetes. The V call is TRBV18, the J call TRBJ1-6, with D possibly matching TRBD1 (5 bases). Sequencing was performed on central memory CD4+ T cells from blood. The CDR3 nucleotides are TGTGCCAGCTCACCATCAGGGAACTATAATTCACCCCTCCACTTT. Residues: CASSPSGNYNSPLHF.